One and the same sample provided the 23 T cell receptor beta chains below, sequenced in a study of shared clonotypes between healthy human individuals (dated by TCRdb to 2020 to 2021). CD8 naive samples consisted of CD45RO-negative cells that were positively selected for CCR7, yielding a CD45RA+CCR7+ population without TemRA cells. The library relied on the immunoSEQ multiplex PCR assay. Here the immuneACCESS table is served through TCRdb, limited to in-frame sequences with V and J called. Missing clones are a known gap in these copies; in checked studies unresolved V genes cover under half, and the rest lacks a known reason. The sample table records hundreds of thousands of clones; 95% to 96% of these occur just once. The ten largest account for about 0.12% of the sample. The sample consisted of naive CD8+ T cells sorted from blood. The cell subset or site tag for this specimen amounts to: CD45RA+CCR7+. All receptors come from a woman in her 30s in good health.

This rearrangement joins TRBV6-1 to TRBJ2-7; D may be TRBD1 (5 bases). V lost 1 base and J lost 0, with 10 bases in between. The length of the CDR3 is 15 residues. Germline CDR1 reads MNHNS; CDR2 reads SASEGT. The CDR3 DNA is TGTGCCAGCAGTGAAGTCTCAGGGTACTCCTACGAGCAGTACTTC. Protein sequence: CASSEVSGYSYEQYF.

CDR3 region: CASSGGGAGELFF. CDR3 nucleotide sequence: TGCGCCAGCAGCGGTGGCGGAGCCGGGGAGCTGTTTTTT. This chain links TRBV5-1 with TRBJ2-2; D unclear. The CDR3 is made up of 13 amino acids. Germline V gene sequence: CDR1 SGHRS, CDR2 YFSETQ. The V end lost 4 bases, the J end lost 6 bases, and 10 bases lay between the germline ends.

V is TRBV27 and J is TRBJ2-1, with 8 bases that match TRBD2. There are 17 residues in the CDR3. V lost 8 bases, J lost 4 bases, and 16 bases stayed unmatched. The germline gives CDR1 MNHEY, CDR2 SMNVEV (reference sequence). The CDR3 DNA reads TGTGCCAGCTCTTCCTTATTCGGGACTAGTCTATACAATGAGCAGTTCTTC. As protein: CASSSLFGTSLYNEQFF.

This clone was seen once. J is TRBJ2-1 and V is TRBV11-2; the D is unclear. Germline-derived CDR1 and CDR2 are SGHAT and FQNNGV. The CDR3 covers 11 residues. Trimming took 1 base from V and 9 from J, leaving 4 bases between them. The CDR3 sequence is CASSLVVEQFF. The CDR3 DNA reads TGTGCCAGCAGCTTAGTGGTTGAGCAGTTCTTC.

CDR3 sequence reads: CASSLPASGDSNEQFF. The CDR3 DNA reads TGTGCCAGCAGTCTCCCCGCTAGCGGGGACTCGAATGAGCAGTTCTTC. The chain combines TRBV27 with TRBJ2-1; 9 bases align to TRBD2. The V gene end was trimmed by 5 bases and the J gene end by 7 bases; junction bases not matched to a gene: 12. Germline-derived CDR1 and CDR2 are MNHEY and SMNVEV (reference sequence). CDR3 length: 16 amino acids.

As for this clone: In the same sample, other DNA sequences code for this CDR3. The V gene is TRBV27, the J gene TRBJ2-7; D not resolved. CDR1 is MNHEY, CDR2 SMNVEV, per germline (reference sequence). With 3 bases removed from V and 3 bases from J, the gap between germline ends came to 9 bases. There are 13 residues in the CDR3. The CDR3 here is CASSFQASYEQYF. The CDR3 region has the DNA TGTGCCAGCAGTTTCCAGGCCAGCTACGAGCAGTACTTC.

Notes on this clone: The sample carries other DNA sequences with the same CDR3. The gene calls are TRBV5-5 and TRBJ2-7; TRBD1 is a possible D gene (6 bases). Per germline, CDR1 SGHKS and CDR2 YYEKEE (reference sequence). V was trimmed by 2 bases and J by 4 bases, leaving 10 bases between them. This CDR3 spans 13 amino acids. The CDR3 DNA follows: TGTGCCAGCAGCTTCGGGACACTTTACGAGCAGTACTTC. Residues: CASSFGTLYEQYF.

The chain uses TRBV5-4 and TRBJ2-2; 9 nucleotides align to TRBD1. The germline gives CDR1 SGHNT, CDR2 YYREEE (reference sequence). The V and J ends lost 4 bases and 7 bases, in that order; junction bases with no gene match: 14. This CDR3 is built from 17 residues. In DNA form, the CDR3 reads TGTGCCAGCAGCAACCCCGGGGGGACAGGGCCTGGCGGGGAGCTGTTTTTT. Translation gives CASSNPGGTGPGGELFF.

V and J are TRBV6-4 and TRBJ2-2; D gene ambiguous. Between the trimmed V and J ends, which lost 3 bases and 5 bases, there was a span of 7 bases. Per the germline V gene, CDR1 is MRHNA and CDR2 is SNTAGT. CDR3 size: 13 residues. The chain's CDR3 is CASSDTRTGELFF. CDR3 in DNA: TGTGCCAGCAGTGATACAAGAACCGGGGAGCTGTTTTTT.

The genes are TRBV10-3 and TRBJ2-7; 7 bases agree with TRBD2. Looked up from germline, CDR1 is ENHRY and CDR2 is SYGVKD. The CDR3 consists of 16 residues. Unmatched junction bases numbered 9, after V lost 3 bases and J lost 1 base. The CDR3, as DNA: TGTGCCATCAGTGACCCCGGGAGGACACCGTCCTACGAGCAGTACTTC. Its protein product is CAISDPGRTPSYEQYF.

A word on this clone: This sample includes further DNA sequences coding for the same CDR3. The CDR3 loop is CASSYSEGTEAFF. The CDR3 region has the DNA TGTGCCAGCAGTTACTCTGAAGGGACTGAAGCTTTCTTT. V usage is TRBV6-5 and J usage is TRBJ1-1; D is unresolved. Germline V lookup: CDR1 MNHEY, CDR2 SVGAGI. Trimming left V 0 bases short and J 5 bases short, with 7 bases between. The length of the CDR3 is 13 residues.

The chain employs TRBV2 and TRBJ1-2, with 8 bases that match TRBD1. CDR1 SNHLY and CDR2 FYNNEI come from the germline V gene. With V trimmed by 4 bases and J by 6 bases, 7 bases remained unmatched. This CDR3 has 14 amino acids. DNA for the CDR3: TGTGCCAGCAGTGCCCGGGCCAGGGGGCATGGCTACACCTTC. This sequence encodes CASSARARGHGYTF. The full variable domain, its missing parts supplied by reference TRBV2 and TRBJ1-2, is EPEVTQTPSHQVTQMGQEVILRCVPISNHLYFYWYRQILGQKVEFLVSFYNNEISEKSEIFDDQFSVERPDGSNFTLKIRSTKLEDSAMYFCASSARARGHGYTFGSGTRLTVV.

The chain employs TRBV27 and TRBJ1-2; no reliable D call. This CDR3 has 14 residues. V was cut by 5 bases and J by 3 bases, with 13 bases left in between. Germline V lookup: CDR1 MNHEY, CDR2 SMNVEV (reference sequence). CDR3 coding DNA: TGTGCCAGCAGTCCCTCCGTAGACCACTATGGCTACACCTTC. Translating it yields CASSPSVDHYGYTF.

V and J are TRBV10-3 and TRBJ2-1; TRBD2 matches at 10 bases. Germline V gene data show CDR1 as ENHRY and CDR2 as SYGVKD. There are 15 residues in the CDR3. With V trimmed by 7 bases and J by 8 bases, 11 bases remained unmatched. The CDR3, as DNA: TGTGCCATCACCCTAGCGGGAGAGCTACTACATGAGCAGTTCTTC. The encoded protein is CAITLAGELLHEQFF.

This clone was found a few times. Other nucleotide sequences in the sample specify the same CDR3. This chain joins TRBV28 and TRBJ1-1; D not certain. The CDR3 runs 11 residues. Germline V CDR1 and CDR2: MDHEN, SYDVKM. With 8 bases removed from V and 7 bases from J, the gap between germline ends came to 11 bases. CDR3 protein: CASSPGGEAFF. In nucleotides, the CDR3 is TGTGCCAGCTCTCCGGGAGGTGAAGCTTTCTTT.

The CDR3 nucleotides read TGTGCCAGCAGCTTAGATTCGACTTACTACGAGCAGTACTTC. Encoded protein: CASSLDSTYYEQYF. The chain carries TRBV11-2 and TRBJ2-7; D gene unclear. CDR1 and CDR2 from the germline V gene are SGHAT and FQNNGV. The CDR3 sequence is 14 residues long. Trimming removed 0 bases from V and 3 bases from J, with 9 bases in between.

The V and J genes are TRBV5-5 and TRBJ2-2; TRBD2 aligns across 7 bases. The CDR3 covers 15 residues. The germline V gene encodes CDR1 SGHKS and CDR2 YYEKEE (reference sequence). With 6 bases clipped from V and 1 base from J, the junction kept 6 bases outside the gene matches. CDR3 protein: CASIPGLLNTGELFF. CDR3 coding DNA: TGTGCCAGCATCCCGGGACTACTGAACACCGGGGAGCTGTTTTTT.

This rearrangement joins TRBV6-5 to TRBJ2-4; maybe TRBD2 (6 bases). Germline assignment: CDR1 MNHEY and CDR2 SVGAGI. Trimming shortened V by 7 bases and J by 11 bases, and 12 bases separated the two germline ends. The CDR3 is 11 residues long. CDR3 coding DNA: TGTGCCAGCACCAACACGGGGGTTCAGTACTTC. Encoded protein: CASTNTGVQYF.

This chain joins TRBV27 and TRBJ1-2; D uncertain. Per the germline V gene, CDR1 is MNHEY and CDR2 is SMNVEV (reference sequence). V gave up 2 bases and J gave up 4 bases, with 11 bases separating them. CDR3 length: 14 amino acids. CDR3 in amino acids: CASSLHGQSYGYTF. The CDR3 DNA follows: TGTGCCAGCAGTTTACACGGGCAGTCCTATGGCTACACCTTC.

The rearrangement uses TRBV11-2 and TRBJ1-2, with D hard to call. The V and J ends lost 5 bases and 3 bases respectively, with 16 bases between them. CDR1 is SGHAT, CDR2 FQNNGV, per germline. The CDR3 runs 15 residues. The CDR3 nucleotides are TGTGCCAGCAGCCCATGGACCCTTGGTCACTATGGCTACACCTTC. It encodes CASSPWTLGHYGYTF.

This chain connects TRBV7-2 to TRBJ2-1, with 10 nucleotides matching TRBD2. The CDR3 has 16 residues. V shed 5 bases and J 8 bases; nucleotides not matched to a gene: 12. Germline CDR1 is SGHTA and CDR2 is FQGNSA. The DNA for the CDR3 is TGTGCCAGCAGCATCAGCGGGGGGGGTCCCAGCTATGAGCAGTTCTTC. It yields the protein CASSISGGGPSYEQFF. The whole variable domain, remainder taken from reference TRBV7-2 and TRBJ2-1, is GAGVSQSPSNKVTEKGKDVELRCDPISGHTALYWYRQSLGQGLEFLIYFQGNSAPDKSGLPSDRFSAERTGGSVSTLTIQRTQQEDSAVYLCASSISGGGPSYEQFFGPGTRLTVL.

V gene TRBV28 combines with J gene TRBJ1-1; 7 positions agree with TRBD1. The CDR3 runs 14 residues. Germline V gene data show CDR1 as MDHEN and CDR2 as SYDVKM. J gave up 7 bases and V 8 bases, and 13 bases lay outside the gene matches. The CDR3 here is CASFDDTGVGEAFF. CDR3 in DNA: TGTGCCAGCTTCGACGATACAGGGGTGGGTGAAGCTTTCTTT.

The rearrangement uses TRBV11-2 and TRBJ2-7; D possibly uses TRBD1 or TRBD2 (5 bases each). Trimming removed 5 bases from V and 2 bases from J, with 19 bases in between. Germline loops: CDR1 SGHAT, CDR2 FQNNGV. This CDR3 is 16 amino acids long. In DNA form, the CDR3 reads TGTGCCAGCAGCCCCACCATTACCGGGACGGCCTACGAGCAGTACTTC. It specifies CASSPTITGTAYEQYF.